This entry lists 10 T cell receptor beta chains sequenced from one sample in a study of CD8+ T cells in alopecia areata (dated 2018 in TCRdb). Library generation was performed with the immunoSEQ multiplex PCR assay. For TCR sequencing, RNA was extracted from every sample and reverse transcribed into cDNA to serve as template. Held by TCRdb, this immuneACCESS table contains in-frame sequences only and omits some clones. Under half of the omission traces to an unresolved V gene where checked; the cause of the rest is unknown. The sample contains about 150,000 clones, 87% of them found a single time. The ten largest clones capture more than 12% of the sample. The time point label on this specimen signifies: baseline before oral tofacitinib. The sequenced sample was CD8+ T cells sorted from blood, obtained at week 0. These receptor sequences come from a human donor with alopecia areata.

A few counts support this clone. This sequence joins TRBV5-6 and TRBJ1-4, with unresolved D. This CDR3 spans 12 amino acids. Germline lookup yields CDR1 SGHDT and CDR2 YYEEEE. Trimming removed 3 bases at V and 11 bases at J, with 11 bases between. The CDR3 DNA reads TGTGCCAGCAGCTCCGACTCAGTGAAACTGTTTTTT. Translated, it gives CASSSDSVKLFF.

The genes are TRBV14 and TRBJ1-3; D unresolved. Trimming took 4 bases from V and 0 from J, leaving 4 bases between them. The CDR3 covers 13 residues. CDR1 is SGHDN, CDR2 FVKESK, per germline. The CDR3 DNA sequence: TGTGCCAGCAGCCCCCTCTCTGGAAACACCATATATTTT. Translated, it gives CASSPLSGNTIYF.

In regard to this clone: The same CDR3 can be traced to other DNA sequences in this sample. The chain couples TRBV5-1 to TRBJ2-7; 7 nucleotides match TRBD1. This CDR3 is 14 amino acids long. The V gene's germline CDR1 is SGHRS and CDR2 YFSETQ. The V segment lost 0 bases and the J segment 2 bases; nucleotides outside the gene matches: 2. In nucleotides, the CDR3 is TGCGCCAGCAGCTTGGGGACAGGACCCTACGAGCAGTACTTC. As protein: CASSLGTGPYEQYF.

Comments on this clone: The same CDR3 is also encoded by other DNA sequences in this sample. The chain carries TRBV4-1 and TRBJ2-1, with TRBD2 matching over 9 bases. V dropped 1 base and J dropped 5; count of bases not matched to a gene: 3. Germline V gene sequence: CDR1 MGHRA, CDR2 YSYEKL. There are 15 residues in the CDR3. The CDR3, as DNA: TGCGCCAGCAGCCAAGTGGCGGGAGGGGACAATGAGCAGTTCTTC. This codes for CASSQVAGGDNEQFF.

The chain has TRBV7-8 and TRBJ1-4; D unclear. The germline gives CDR1 SGHVS, CDR2 FQNEAQ. There are 15 residues in the CDR3. V lost 3 bases and J lost 0, with 8 bases in between. CDR3 sequence (DNA): TGTGCCAGCAGCTTGTACAGTGCAACTAATGAAAAACTGTTTTTT. As protein: CASSLYSATNEKLFF.

The chain carries TRBV7-9 and TRBJ2-3, with a tentative D call TRBD2 (6 bases). CDR1 is SEHNR and CDR2 is FQNEAQ in the germline V gene (reference sequence). V was trimmed by 1 base and J by 2 bases, leaving 13 bases between them. The length of the CDR3 is 16 residues. CDR3 DNA sequence: TGTGCCAGCAGCTTAGTAGCGGCTGACCTCACAGATACGCAGTATTTT. Residues: CASSLVAADLTDTQYF.

The chain recombines TRBV27 with TRBJ2-3; 7 nucleotides align to TRBD2. This CDR3 has 14 amino acids. Germline CDR1 and CDR2: MNHEY and SMNVEV (reference sequence). The trim removed 6 bases at V and 4 bases at J, leaving 7 bases unmatched. The CDR3, as DNA: TGTGCCAGCAGCTTAGGGAGGGACGCAGATACGCAGTATTTT. Translated, it gives CASSLGRDADTQYF.

The chain combines TRBV30 with TRBJ2-7; TRBD2 is a possible D gene (5 bases). The CDR3 is 12 residues long. CDR1 is GTSNPN and CDR2 is SVGIG in the germline V gene (reference sequence). Trimming cost V 5 bases and J 4 bases, with 12 bases left between them. Here the CDR3 reads CAWQVGEYEQYF. The CDR3 DNA reads as TGTGCCTGGCAAGTTGGGGAGTACGAGCAGTACTTC.

A remark on this clone: This same CDR3 is encoded by further DNA sequences in the sample. The chain recombines TRBV27 with TRBJ2-1, with TRBD1 as a possible D gene (6 bases). The V end was cut by 0 bases, the J end by 10 bases, with 10 bases between. CDR3 length: 13 residues. Germline V gene data show CDR1 as MNHEY and CDR2 as SMNVEV (reference sequence). CDR3 region: CASSLSTGGEQFF. The CDR3 region has the DNA TGTGCCAGCAGTTTATCGACAGGCGGGGAGCAGTTCTTC.

The J gene is TRBJ2-7, the V gene TRBV29-1; D possibly corresponds to TRBD1 (5 bases). The CDR3 contains 12 residues. V was shortened by 2 bases and J by 7 bases, with 12 bases between the two germline ends. CDR1 is SQVTM and CDR2 is ANQGSEA in the germline V gene. CDR3 loop: CSVEQGFGEQYF. The CDR3 bases are TGCAGCGTTGAACAGGGATTTGGTGAGCAGTACTTC.